One and the same sample provided the 17 T cell receptor beta chains below, sequenced in a study of cytomegalovirus exposure and HLA in healthy donors. In the PCR, 60 Vbeta and 13 Jbeta primers were used. Repertoires were generated with immunoSEQ multiplex PCR, while TCRdb's copy carries only in-frame clones and drops some. Of about 160,000 clones in the sample, 65% to 80% were seen once. Sequencing input: PBMCs. Receptor source: a woman aged 45-59 years in good health and CMV-seropositive.

The J gene is TRBJ2-1, the V gene TRBV2; D is undetermined. CDR3 size: 14 residues. Trimming pared 1 base from V and 0 bases from J, leaving 4 bases between. The V gene's germline CDR1 is SNHLY and CDR2 FYNNEI. In DNA, the CDR3 is TGTGCCAGCAGTGAAGAGAGCTCCTACAATGAGCAGTTCTTC. Its translation is CASSEESSYNEQFF.

V gene TRBV18 combines with J gene TRBJ2-7, with D possibly being TRBD2 (5 bases). The germline V and J ends were trimmed by 4 bases and 6 bases, with 10 bases remaining between them. The V gene's germline CDR1 is KGHSH and CDR2 LQKENI. The CDR3 is 12 residues long. CDR3 residues: CASSRGGGEQYF. The CDR3 region has the DNA TGTGCCAGCTCACGGGGTGGAGGCGAGCAGTACTTC.

The sample holds a few counts of this clone. This sample includes further DNA sequences coding for the same CDR3. The rearrangement links TRBV2 to TRBJ2-1, with 8 bases that match TRBD2. Germline V lookup: CDR1 SNHLY, CDR2 FYNNEI. This CDR3 has 15 amino acids. The V segment lost 4 bases and the J segment 4 bases; nucleotides outside the gene matches: 6. The CDR3 region has the DNA TGTGCCAGCAGTGGGGGGACTAGTAGTTACAATGAGCAGTTCTTC. It codes for CASSGGTSSYNEQFF.

This sequence joins TRBV5-1 and TRBJ1-1; tentatively, D is TRBD1 (5 bases). V was pared by 3 bases and J by 5 bases, with 14 bases between. This CDR3 is 14 amino acids long. Per the germline V gene, CDR1 is SGHRS and CDR2 is YFSETQ. CDR3 DNA sequence: TGCGCCAGCAGCTCCTTCGATTCAGGGACTGAAGCTTTCTTT. Its protein product is CASSSFDSGTEAFF.

The sample holds one count of this clone. V gene TRBV7-3 combines with J gene TRBJ2-5; 7 bases map to TRBD2. Germline CDR1 and CDR2: SGHTA and FQGTGA. Trimming took 5 bases from V and 9 from J; bases not matched to a gene: 9. This CDR3 is 13 amino acids long. CDR3 coding DNA: TGTGCCAGCAGCGCCGGCAGCGGGGAGGCCCAGTACTTC. The encoded protein is CASSAGSGEAQYF. Looking up the rest from reference TRBV7-3 and TRBJ2-5 gives the full variable domain: GAGVSQTPSNKVTEKGKYVELRCDPISGHTALYWYRQSLGQGPEFLIYFQGTGAADDSGLPNDRFFAVRPEGSVSTLKIQRTERGDSAVYLCASSAGSGEAQYFGPGTRLLVL.

This rearrangement joins TRBV5-6 to TRBJ2-1; D is uncertain. The CDR3 totals 11 residues. The V end was cut by 1 base, the J end by 9 bases, with 5 bases between. From germline, CDR1 is SGHDT and CDR2 YYEEEE. In DNA form, the CDR3 reads TGTGCCAGCAGCTTGAAGAGTGAGCAGTTCTTC. The encoded protein is CASSLKSEQFF.

This chain connects TRBV9 to TRBJ2-5; maybe TRBD2 (7 bases). V dropped 4 bases and J dropped 5 bases, with 15 bases sitting between them. The CDR3 consists of 14 residues. The V gene's germline CDR1 is SGDLS and CDR2 YYNGEE. The CDR3, as DNA: TGTGCCAGCAGCCCGAGGGGGGGCCTCGAGACCCAGTACTTC. This gives the protein CASSPRGGLETQYF.

This rearrangement joins TRBV19 to TRBJ1-6; 7 nucleotides match TRBD1. The CDR3 runs to 18 residues. Germline V gene data show CDR1 as LNHDA and CDR2 as SQIVND (reference sequence). J gave up 1 base and V 3 bases, and 9 bases lay outside the gene matches. The CDR3 sequence is CASSISRTGFSYNSPLHF. CDR3 DNA: TGTGCCAGTAGTATCTCAAGGACAGGTTTTTCCTATAATTCACCCCTCCACTTT.

The chain links TRBV5-1 to TRBJ2-1; D possibly corresponds to TRBD2 (6 bases). Germline loops: CDR1 SGHRS, CDR2 YFSETQ. The CDR3 loop spans 14 amino acids. Trimming removed 1 base from V and 1 base from J, with 6 bases in between. CDR3 bases: TGCGCCAGCAGCTTGAGCGGGTCCTACAATGAGCAGTTCTTC. Its translation is CASSLSGSYNEQFF.

The table lists this clone with a count of one. The chain is built from TRBV7-6 and TRBJ2-7, with TRBD1 identical over 9 bases. The CDR3 extends over 14 amino acids. Losses at the gene ends were 5 bases for V and 2 bases for J; bases not matched to a gene: 4. Germline V CDR1 and CDR2: SGHVS, FNYEAQ. CDR3 nucleotide sequence: TGTGCCAGCAGCCCGGGACAGGGTCCCTACGAGCAGTACTTC. Its translation is CASSPGQGPYEQYF.

Only one count was recorded for this clone. The genes are TRBV10-3 and TRBJ2-1, with D perhaps matching TRBD2 (6 bases). Trimming cost V 2 bases and J 6 bases, with 11 bases left between them. The V gene's germline CDR1 is ENHRY and CDR2 SYGVKD. The CDR3 length is 14 residues. CDR3 region: CAISEMEGFNEQFF. In DNA form, the CDR3 reads TGTGCCATCAGTGAGATGGAGGGTTTCAATGAGCAGTTCTTC.

The CDR3 loop reads CASSLFNRGSKNTEAFF. CDR3 in DNA: TGTGCCAGCAGTCTTTTTAACAGGGGGTCCAAGAACACTGAAGCTTTCTTT. The genes are TRBV5-6 and TRBJ1-1, with 8 bases that match TRBD1. The CDR3 loop spans 17 amino acids. Germline trimming cut 5 bases from V and 1 base from J; bases unmatched to any gene: 13. CDR1 is SGHDT and CDR2 is YYEEEE in the germline V gene.

In DNA form, the CDR3 reads TGCAGCGTTTCGGGGAGCTCCTACAATGAGCAGTTCTTC. This translates into CSVSGSSYNEQFF. The chain is built from TRBV29-1 and TRBJ2-1, with TRBD2 as a possible D gene (5 bases). V was cut by 5 bases and J by 0 bases, with 8 bases left in between. Germline V gene sequence: CDR1 SQVTM, CDR2 ANQGSEA. The length of the CDR3 is 13 residues.

The chain carries TRBV2 and TRBJ1-5, with TRBD1 matching over 8 bases. V trimming: 4 bases; J trimming: 7 bases; junction bases outside the gene matches: 3. This CDR3 has 13 residues. Looked up from germline, CDR1 is SNHLY and CDR2 is FYNNEI. CDR3 loop: CASSGGTGQPQHF. CDR3 nucleotide sequence: TGTGCCAGCAGTGGCGGGACAGGACAGCCCCAGCATTTT.

The chain carries TRBV29-1 and TRBJ2-2; weak D call: TRBD1 (5 bases). The CDR3 has 16 residues. Between the trimmed V and J ends, which lost 4 bases and 1 base, there was a span of 16 bases. CDR1 is SQVTM and CDR2 is ANQGSEA in the germline V gene. The DNA for the CDR3 is TGCAGCGTTGTGGGCGACAGATCCAAGAACACCGGGGAGCTGTTTTTT. Amino acid sequence: CSVVGDRSKNTGELFF.

This clone was picked up a small number of times. The chain combines TRBV6-6 with TRBJ1-1, with D unclear. CDR3 length: 11 amino acids. Germline values: CDR1 MNHNY, CDR2 SVGAGI (reference sequence). V lost 4 bases, J lost 11 bases, and 11 bases lay in between. CDR3 residues: CASSFNSRAFF. CDR3 coding DNA: TGTGCCAGCAGTTTTAACAGCCGGGCTTTCTTT.

The chain joins TRBV6-5 to TRBJ1-2; D is unresolved. V gave up 8 bases and J gave up 3 bases, with 13 bases separating them. Germline V CDR1 and CDR2: MNHEY, SVGAGI. This CDR3 has 13 amino acids. The CDR3 coding sequence is TGTGCCAGCCGGCCTTTTGCGGACTATGGCTACACCTTC. Residues: CASRPFADYGYTF.